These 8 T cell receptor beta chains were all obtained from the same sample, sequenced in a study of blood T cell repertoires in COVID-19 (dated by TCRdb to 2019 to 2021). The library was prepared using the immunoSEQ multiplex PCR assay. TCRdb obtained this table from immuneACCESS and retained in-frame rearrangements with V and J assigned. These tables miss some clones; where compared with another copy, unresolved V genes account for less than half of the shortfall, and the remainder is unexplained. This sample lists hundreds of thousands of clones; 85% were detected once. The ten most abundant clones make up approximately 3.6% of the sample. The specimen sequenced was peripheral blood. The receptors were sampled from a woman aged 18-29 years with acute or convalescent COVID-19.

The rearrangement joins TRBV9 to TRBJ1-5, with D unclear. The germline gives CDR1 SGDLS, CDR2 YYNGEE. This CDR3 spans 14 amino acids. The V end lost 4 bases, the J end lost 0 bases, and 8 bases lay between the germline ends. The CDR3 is CASSPYYSNQPQHF. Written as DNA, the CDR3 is TGTGCCAGCAGCCCTTACTATAGCAATCAGCCCCAGCATTTT.

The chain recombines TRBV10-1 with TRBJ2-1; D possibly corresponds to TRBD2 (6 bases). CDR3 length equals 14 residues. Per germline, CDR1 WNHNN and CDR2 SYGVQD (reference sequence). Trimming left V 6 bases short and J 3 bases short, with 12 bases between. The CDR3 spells CASRDREIYNEQFF. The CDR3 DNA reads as TGCGCCAGCAGGGACCGGGAGATCTACAATGAGCAGTTCTTC.

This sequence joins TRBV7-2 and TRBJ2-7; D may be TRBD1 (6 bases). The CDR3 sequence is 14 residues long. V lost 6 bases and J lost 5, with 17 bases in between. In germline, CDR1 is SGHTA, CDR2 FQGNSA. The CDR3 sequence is CASSRTSWTDEQYF. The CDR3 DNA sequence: TGTGCCAGCAGTCGTACCTCTTGGACAGACGAGCAGTACTTC.

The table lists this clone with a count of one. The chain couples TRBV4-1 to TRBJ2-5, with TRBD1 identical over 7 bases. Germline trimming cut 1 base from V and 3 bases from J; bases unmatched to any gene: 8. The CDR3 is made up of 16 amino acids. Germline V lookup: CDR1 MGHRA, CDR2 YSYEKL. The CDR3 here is CASSQGGQDTEETQYF. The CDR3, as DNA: TGCGCCAGCAGCCAAGGAGGACAGGACACTGAAGAGACCCAGTACTTC.

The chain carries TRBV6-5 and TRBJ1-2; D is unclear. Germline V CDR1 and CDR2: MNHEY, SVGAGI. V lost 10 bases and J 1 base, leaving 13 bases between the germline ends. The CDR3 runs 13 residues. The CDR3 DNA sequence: TGTGCCACCGAGGTCCCAGATAACTATGGCTACACCTTC. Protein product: CATEVPDNYGYTF.

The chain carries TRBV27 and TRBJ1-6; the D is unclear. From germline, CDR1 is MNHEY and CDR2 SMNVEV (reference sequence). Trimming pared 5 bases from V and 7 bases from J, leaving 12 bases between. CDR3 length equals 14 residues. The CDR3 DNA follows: TGTGCCAGCAGTCCTCTGGGAGGAAATTCACCCCTCCACTTT. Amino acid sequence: CASSPLGGNSPLHF.

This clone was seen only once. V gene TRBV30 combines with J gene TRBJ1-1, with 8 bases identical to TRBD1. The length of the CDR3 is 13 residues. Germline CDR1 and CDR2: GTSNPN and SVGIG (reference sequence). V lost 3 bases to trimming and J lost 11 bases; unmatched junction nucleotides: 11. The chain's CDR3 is CAWSLQGAPGAFF. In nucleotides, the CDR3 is TGTGCCTGGAGCCTCCAGGGGGCCCCGGGGGCTTTCTTT.

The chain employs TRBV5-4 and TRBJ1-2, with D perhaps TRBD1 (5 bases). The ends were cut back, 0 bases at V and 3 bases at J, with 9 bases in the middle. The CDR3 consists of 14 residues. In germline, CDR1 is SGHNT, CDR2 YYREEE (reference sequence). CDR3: CASSLAGRDYGYTF. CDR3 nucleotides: TGTGCCAGCAGCTTGGCAGGGAGGGACTATGGCTACACCTTC.